This TCR beta chain was obtained from a study of blood T cell repertoires in COVID-19. Study overall: COVID-19 samples, acute and convalescent, were from the United States, Italy and Spain.

How the authors handled the data: Counts of nucleated cells, estimated from reference gene primer amplification, were obtained. Repertoires were generated with immunoSEQ multiplex PCR, while TCRdb's copy carries only in-frame clones and drops some. V and J calls and clone size come straight from that table; D and trimming were deduced from the DNA. Among a few hundred thousand clones listed, about 86% were seen once. Enrolment of Seattle patients took place during active infection, and they were followed longitudinally. V lost 1 base, J lost 7 bases, and 16 bases lay in between. Per the germline V gene, CDR1 is SGHTA and CDR2 is FQGNSA. The CDR3 is 16 residues long.

This receptor was taken from a woman aged 55-69 years with COVID-19, enrolled during active disease. V is TRBV7-2 and J is TRBJ1-4, with D perhaps matching TRBD1 (6 bases). The sample consisted of peripheral blood. The CDR3 nucleotides read TGTGCCAGCAGCTTAGGGGGGCAGGGGTACGGTGAAAAACTGTTTTTT. Protein product: CASSLGGQGYGEKLFF. Complete variable domain (other parts from reference TRBV7-2 and TRBJ1-4): GAGVSQSPSNKVTEKGKDVELRCDPISGHTALYWYRQSLGQGLEFLIYFQGNSAPDKSGLPSDRFSAERTGGSVSTLTIQRTQQEDSAVYLCASSLGGQGYGEKLFFGSGTQLSVL.